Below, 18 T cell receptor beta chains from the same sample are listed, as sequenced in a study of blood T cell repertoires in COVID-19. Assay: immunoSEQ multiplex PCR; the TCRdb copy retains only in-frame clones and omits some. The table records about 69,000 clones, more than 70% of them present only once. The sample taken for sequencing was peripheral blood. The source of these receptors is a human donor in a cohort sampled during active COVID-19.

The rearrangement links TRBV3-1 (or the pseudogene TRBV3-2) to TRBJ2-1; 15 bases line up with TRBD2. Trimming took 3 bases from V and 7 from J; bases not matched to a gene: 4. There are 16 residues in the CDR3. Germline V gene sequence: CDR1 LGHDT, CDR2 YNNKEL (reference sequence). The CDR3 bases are TGTGCCAGCAGCCATCGGACTAGCGGGAGGGGTAATGAGCAGTTCTTC. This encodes CASSHRTSGRGNEQFF.

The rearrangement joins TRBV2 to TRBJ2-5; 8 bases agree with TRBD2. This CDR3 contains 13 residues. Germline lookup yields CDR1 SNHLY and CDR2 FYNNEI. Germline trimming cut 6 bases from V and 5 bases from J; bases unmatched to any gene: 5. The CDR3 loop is CASSNRGGETQYF. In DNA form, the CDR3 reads TGTGCCAGCAGCAACCGGGGGGGGGAGACCCAGTACTTC.

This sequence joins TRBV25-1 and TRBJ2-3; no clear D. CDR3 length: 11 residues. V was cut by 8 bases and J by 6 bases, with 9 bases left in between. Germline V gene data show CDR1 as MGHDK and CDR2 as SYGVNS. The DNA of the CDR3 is TGTGCCAGCGGCCGGAGCGATACGCAGTATTTT. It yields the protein CASGRSDTQYF.

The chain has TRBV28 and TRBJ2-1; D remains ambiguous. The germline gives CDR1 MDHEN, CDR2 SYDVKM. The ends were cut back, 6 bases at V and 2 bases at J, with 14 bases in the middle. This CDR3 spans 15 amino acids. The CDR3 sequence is CASRRFHTAYNEQFF. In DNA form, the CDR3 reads TGTGCCAGCAGGCGATTTCACACAGCCTACAATGAGCAGTTCTTC.

For the CDR3, the DNA is TGCGCCAGCAGCTCGGGACTAGCGGGAACCGGGGAGCTGTTTTTT. Its translation: CASSSGLAGTGELFF. The chain joins TRBV5-1 to TRBJ2-2; 13 bases match TRBD2. CDR3 length: 15 residues. Germline V gene data show CDR1 as SGHRS and CDR2 as YFSETQ. The V and J ends lost 3 bases and 5 bases, in that order; junction bases with no gene match: 1.

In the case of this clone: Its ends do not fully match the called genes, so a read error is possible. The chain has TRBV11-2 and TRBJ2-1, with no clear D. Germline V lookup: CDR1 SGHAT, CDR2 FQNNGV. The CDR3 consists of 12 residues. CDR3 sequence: CASSLDGPERFF. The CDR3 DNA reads TGTGCCAGCAGCTTAGACGGCCCAGAGCGGTTCTTC.

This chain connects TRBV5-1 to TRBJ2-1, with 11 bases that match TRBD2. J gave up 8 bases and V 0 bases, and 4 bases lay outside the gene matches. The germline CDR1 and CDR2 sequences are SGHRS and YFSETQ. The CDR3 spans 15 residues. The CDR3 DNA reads TGCGCCAGCAGCTTGGCGACTAGCGGGGCCTATGAGCAGTTCTTC. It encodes CASSLATSGAYEQFF.

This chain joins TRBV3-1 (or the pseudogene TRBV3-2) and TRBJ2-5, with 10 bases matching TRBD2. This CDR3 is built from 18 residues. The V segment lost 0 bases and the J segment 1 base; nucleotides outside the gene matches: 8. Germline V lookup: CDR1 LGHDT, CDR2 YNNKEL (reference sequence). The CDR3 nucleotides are TGTGCCAGCAGCCAAGAAATCGCTAGCGGGAGAGCCCAAGAGACCCAGTACTTC. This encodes CASSQEIASGRAQETQYF.

This CDR3 is CATQEQGDTQYF. In DNA, the CDR3 is TGTGCCACCCAAGAGCAGGGGGATACGCAGTATTTT. V gene TRBV15 combines with J gene TRBJ2-3; TRBD1 might be the D (6 bases). Germline loops: CDR1 LNHNV, CDR2 YYDKDF (reference sequence). Trimming shortened V by 8 bases and J by 6 bases, and 12 bases separated the two germline ends. The CDR3 extends over 12 amino acids.

The CDR3 here is CASSLESGRGRYDTQYF. CDR3 sequence (DNA): TGTGCCAGCAGCTTAGAATCGGGCAGGGGAAGGTACGATACGCAGTATTTT. The V call is TRBV11-2, the J call TRBJ2-3; weak D call: TRBD1 (6 bases). The CDR3 contains 17 residues. V was cut by 0 bases and J by 6 bases, with 19 bases left in between. Germline CDR1 and CDR2: SGHAT and FQNNGV. The whole variable domain, remainder taken from reference TRBV11-2 and TRBJ2-3, is EAGVAQSPRYKIIEKRQSVAFWCNPISGHATLYWYQQILGQGPKLLIQFQNNGVVDDSQLPKDRFSAERLKGVDSTLKIQPAKLEDSAVYLCASSLESGRGRYDTQYFGPGTRLTVL.

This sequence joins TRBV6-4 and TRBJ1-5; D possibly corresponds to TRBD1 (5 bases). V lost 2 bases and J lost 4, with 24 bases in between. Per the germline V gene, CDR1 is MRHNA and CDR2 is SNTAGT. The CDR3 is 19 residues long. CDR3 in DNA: TGTGCCAGCAGTGACGCAGACAGCCAGACACCATATTTTAATCAGCCCCAGCATTTT. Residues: CASSDADSQTPYFNQPQHF.

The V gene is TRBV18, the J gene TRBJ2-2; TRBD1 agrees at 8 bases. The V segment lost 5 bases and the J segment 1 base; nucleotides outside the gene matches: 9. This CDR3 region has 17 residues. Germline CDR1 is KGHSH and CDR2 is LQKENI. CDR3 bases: TGTGCCAGCTCAGCACAAGACAGGGGCCAGAACACCGGGGAGCTGTTTTTT. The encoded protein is CASSAQDRGQNTGELFF.

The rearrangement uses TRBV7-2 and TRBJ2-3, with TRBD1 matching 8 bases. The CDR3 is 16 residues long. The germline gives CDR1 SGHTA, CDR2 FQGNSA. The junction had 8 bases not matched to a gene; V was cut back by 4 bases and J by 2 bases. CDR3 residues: CASSSRTGYPTDTQYF. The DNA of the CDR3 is TGTGCCAGCAGCTCTCGGACAGGGTACCCCACAGATACGCAGTATTTT.

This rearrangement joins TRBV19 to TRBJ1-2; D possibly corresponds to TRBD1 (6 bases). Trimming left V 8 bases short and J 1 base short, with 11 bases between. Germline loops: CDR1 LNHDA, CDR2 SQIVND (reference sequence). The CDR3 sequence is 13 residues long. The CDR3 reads CASQADSNYGYTF. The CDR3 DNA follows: TGTGCCAGTCAAGCGGACAGTAACTATGGCTACACCTTC. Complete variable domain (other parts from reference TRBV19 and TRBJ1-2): DGGITQSPKYLFRKEGQNVTLSCEQNLNHDAMYWYRQDPGQGLRLIYYSQIVNDFQKGDIAEGYSVSREKKESFPLTVTSAQKNPTAFYLCASQADSNYGYTFGSGTRLTVV.

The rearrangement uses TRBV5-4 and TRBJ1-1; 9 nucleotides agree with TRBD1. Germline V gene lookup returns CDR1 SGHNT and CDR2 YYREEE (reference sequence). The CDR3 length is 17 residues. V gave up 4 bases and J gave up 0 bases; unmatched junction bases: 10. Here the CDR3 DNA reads TGTGCCAGCAGCAAGGTGTGGGACAGGGTAGTGAACACTGAAGCTTTCTTT. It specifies CASSKVWDRVVNTEAFF.

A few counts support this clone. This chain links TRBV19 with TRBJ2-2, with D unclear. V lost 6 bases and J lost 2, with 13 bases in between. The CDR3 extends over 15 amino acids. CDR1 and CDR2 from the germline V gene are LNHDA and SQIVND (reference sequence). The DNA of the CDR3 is TGTGCCAGTAGAACCGGAGAAGACAACACCGGGGAGCTGTTTTTT. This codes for CASRTGEDNTGELFF.

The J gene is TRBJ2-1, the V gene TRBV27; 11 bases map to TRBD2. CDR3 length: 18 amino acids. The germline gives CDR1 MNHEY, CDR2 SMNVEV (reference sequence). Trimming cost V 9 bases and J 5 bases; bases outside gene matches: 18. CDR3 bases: TGTGCCAGTCTCCCGACTAGCGGGAAAGGTCTACTGGACAATGAGCAGTTCTTC. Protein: CASLPTSGKGLLDNEQFF.

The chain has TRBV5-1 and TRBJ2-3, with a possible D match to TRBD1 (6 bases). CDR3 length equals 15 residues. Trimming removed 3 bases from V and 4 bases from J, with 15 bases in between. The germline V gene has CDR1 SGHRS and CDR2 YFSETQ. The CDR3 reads CASSSNPQGSDTQYF. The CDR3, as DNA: TGCGCCAGCAGCTCGAATCCCCAGGGGTCAGATACGCAGTATTTT. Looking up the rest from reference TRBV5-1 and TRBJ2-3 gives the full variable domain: KAGVTQTPRYLIKTRGQQVTLSCSPISGHRSVSWYQQTPGQGLQFLFEYFSETQRNKGNFPGRFSGRQFSNSRSEMNVSTLELGDSALYLCASSSNPQGSDTQYFGPGTRLTVL.